The 10 T cell receptor beta chains below all came from one sample that was sequenced in a study of brain metastases from non-small cell lung cancer. Profiled with immunoSEQ multiplex PCR; TCRdb holds only in-frame clones, not every one. The sample has about 8,000 clones, around four fifths seen once. Sequencing was performed on primary lung tumor tissue. These receptors came from a donor at least 40 years old with non-small cell lung cancer.

The CDR3 bases are TGTGCCAGCAGCGTAGCCCCCCCGGGAGCCGGGGGTAATTCACCCCTCCACTTT. This translates into CASSVAPPGAGGNSPLHF. The rearrangement uses TRBV9 and TRBJ1-6; D perhaps matches TRBD1 (5 bases). V lost 0 bases, J lost 6 bases, and 19 bases lay in between. CDR1 is SGDLS and CDR2 is YYNGEE in the germline V gene. The CDR3 contains 18 residues.

The V call is TRBV7-9, the J call TRBJ2-2, with D hard to call. The germline V and J ends were trimmed by 7 bases and 2 bases, with 14 bases remaining between them. Per the germline V gene, CDR1 is SEHNR and CDR2 is FQNEAQ (reference sequence). The CDR3 sequence is 15 residues long. The CDR3 sequence: CASTTLQANTGELFF. CDR3 bases: TGTGCCAGCACAACCCTCCAGGCTAACACCGGGGAGCTGTTTTTT.

This clone is a singleton in its sample. The V and J genes are TRBV6-5 and TRBJ1-1, with 8 positions matching TRBD1. The length of the CDR3 is 16 residues. Per germline, CDR1 MNHEY and CDR2 SVGAGI. V gave up 0 bases and J gave up 13 bases; unmatched junction bases: 16. CDR3 sequence (DNA): TGTGCCAGCAGTTACTCGATTTCGGGACAGGTGGGGAAGCATTTCTTT. Translated, it gives CASSYSISGQVGKHFF.

J is TRBJ1-2 and V is TRBV2, with a weak D call TRBD1 (6 bases). The CDR3 covers 13 residues. The V gene's germline CDR1 is SNHLY and CDR2 FYNNEI. V dropped 4 bases and J dropped 10 bases, with 16 bases sitting between them. The CDR3 region has the DNA TGTGCCAGCAGTGGCGCAGGAGGGGGAGTCTACACCTTC. Translation: CASSGAGGGVYTF. Together with reference TRBV2 and TRBJ1-2, the CDR3 gives the full variable domain: EPEVTQTPSHQVTQMGQEVILRCVPISNHLYFYWYRQILGQKVEFLVSFYNNEISEKSEIFDDQFSVERPDGSNFTLKIRSTKLEDSAMYFCASSGAGGGVYTFGSGTRLTVV.

In the case of this clone: The identical CDR3 is also encoded by other nucleotide sequences in the sample. V gene TRBV3-1 (or the pseudogene TRBV3-2) combines with J gene TRBJ1-3; D gene uncertain. CDR1 LGHDT and CDR2 YNNKEL come from the germline V gene (reference sequence). The CDR3 contains 15 residues. The germline V and J ends were trimmed by 1 base and 1 base, with 8 bases remaining between them. The CDR3 protein is CASSQGSRSGNTIYF. The CDR3 DNA follows: TGTGCCAGCAGCCAAGGCTCCCGGTCTGGAAACACCATATATTTT.

The gene calls are TRBV18 and TRBJ1-5; D gene ambiguous. V was trimmed by 3 bases and J by 0 bases, leaving 15 bases between them. The CDR3 is made up of 17 amino acids. Germline V gives CDR1 KGHSH, CDR2 LQKENI. CDR3 nucleotides: TGTGCCAGCTCACCGGTTTCCGTTAGCTCTAGCAATCAGCCCCAGCATTTT. It codes for CASSPVSVSSSNQPQHF.

V is TRBV19 and J is TRBJ1-6; D is perhaps TRBD1 (6 bases). There are 17 residues in the CDR3. Germline V lookup: CDR1 LNHDA, CDR2 SQIVND (reference sequence). The V end lost 5 bases, the J end lost 0 bases, and 14 bases lay between the germline ends. CDR3: CASSGGGISSYNSPLHF. Written as DNA, the CDR3 is TGTGCCAGTAGTGGAGGGGGAATAAGCTCCTATAATTCACCCCTCCACTTT. The full variable domain, completed using reference TRBV19 and TRBJ1-6, is DGGITQSPKYLFRKEGQNVTLSCEQNLNHDAMYWYRQDPGQGLRLIYYSQIVNDFQKGDIAEGYSVSREKKESFPLTVTSAQKNPTAFYLCASSGGGISSYNSPLHFGNGTRLTVT.

Concerning this clone: This sample includes further DNA sequences coding for the same CDR3. V is TRBV6-5 and J is TRBJ2-3, with a tentative D call TRBD2 (5 bases). Germline-derived CDR1 and CDR2 are MNHEY and SVGAGI. This CDR3 spans 13 amino acids. With 5 bases removed from V and 3 bases from J, the gap between germline ends came to 9 bases. The CDR3 coding sequence is TGTGCCAGCAGTCCCCCGGGGACAGATACGCAGTATTTT. It is translated as CASSPPGTDTQYF.

V is TRBV28 and J is TRBJ2-3, with D perhaps matching TRBD2 (6 bases). The V gene's germline CDR1 is MDHEN and CDR2 SYDVKM. This CDR3 contains 16 residues. V lost 4 bases, J lost 1 base, and 15 bases lay in between. CDR3 nucleotides: TGTGCCAGCAGTTCTTTATCGGAGGGCCGCACAGATACGCAGTATTTT. This sequence encodes CASSSLSEGRTDTQYF.

The chain links TRBV25-1 to TRBJ1-4; D is perhaps TRBD1 (5 bases). Trimming cost V 1 base and J 13 bases, with 10 bases left between them. There are 12 residues in the CDR3. The germline gives CDR1 MGHDK, CDR2 SYGVNS. CDR3 region: CASSESHRRLFF. CDR3 nucleotides: TGTGCCAGCAGTGAATCTCACAGGAGACTGTTTTTT. The full variable domain, in which reference TRBV25-1 and TRBJ1-4 provide the parts outside the CDR3, is EADIYQTPRYLVIGTGKKITLECSQTMGHDKMYWYQQDPGMELHLIHYSYGVNSTEKGDLSSESTVSRIRTEHFPLTLESARPSHTSQYLCASSESHRRLFFGSGTQLSVL.